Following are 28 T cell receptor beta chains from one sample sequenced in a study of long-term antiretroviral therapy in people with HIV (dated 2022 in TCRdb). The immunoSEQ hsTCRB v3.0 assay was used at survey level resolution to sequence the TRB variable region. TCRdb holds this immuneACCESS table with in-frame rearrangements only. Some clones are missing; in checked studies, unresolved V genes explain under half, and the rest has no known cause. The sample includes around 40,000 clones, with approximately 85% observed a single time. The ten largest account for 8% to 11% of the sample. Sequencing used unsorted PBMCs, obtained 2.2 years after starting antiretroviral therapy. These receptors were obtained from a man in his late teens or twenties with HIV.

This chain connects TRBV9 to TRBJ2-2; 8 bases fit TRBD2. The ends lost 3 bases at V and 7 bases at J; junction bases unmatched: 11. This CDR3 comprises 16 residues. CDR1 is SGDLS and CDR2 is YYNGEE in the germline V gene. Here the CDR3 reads CASSDPGGGLGGELFF. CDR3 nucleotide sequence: TGTGCCAGCAGCGACCCCGGGGGGGGGTTAGGCGGGGAGCTGTTTTTT. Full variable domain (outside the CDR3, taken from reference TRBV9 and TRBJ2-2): DSGVTQTPKHLITATGQRVTLRCSPRSGDLSVYWYQQSLDQGLQFLIQYYNGEERAKGNILERFSAQQFPDLHSELNLSSLELGDSALYFCASSDPGGGLGGELFFGEGSRLTVL.

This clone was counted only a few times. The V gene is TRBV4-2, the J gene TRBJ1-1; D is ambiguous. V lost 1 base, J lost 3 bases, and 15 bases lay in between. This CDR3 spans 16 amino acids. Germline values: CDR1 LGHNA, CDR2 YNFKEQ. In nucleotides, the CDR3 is TGTGCCAGCAGCCAAGGAGTTTTGGACCAGGACACTGAAGCTTTCTTT. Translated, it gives CASSQGVLDQDTEAFF.

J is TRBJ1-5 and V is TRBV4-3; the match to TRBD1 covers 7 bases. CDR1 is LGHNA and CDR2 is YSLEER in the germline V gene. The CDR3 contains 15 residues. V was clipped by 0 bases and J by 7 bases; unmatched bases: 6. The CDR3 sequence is CASSQDAGGGQPQHF. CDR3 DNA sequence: TGCGCCAGCAGCCAAGACGCAGGGGGAGGGCAGCCCCAGCATTTT.

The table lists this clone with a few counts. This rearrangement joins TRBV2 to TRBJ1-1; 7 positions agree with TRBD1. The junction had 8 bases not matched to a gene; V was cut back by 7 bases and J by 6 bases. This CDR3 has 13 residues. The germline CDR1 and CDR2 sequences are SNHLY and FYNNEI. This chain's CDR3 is CASTKEGQSEAFF. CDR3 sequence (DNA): TGTGCCAGCACCAAAGAGGGACAGTCTGAAGCTTTCTTT.

The CDR3 DNA reads TGTGCCAGCAGCTTAGCACCGGGACCCATGGGCACTGAAGCTTTCTTT. Encoded protein: CASSLAPGPMGTEAFF. The chain couples TRBV7-6 to TRBJ1-1, with a tentative D call TRBD1 (5 bases). This CDR3 has 16 residues. Germline CDR1 and CDR2: SGHVS and FNYEAQ. Trimming pared 0 bases from V and 4 bases from J, leaving 15 bases between.

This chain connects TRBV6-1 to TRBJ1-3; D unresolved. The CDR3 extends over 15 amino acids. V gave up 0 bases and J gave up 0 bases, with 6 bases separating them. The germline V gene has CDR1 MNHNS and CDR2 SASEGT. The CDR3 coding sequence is TGTGCCAGCAGTGAAGCTGGGTACTCTGGAAACACCATATATTTT. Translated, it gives CASSEAGYSGNTIYF.

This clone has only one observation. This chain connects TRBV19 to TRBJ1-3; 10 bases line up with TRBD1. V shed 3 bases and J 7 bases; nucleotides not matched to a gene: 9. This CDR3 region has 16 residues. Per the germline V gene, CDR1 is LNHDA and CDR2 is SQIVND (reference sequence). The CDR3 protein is CASSIVGTGQGNTIYF. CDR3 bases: TGTGCCAGTAGTATCGTGGGAACGGGACAGGGGAACACCATATATTTT.

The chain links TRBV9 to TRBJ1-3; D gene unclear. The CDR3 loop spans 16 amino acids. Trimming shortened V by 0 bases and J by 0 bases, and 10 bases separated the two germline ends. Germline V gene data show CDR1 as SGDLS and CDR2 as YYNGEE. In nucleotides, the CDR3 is TGTGCCAGCAGCGTAGTAGGGCCCAGCTCTGGAAACACCATATATTTT. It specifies CASSVVGPSSGNTIYF. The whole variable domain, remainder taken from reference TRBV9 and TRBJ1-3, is DSGVTQTPKHLITATGQRVTLRCSPRSGDLSVYWYQQSLDQGLQFLIQYYNGEERAKGNILERFSAQQFPDLHSELNLSSLELGDSALYFCASSVVGPSSGNTIYFGEGSWLTVV.

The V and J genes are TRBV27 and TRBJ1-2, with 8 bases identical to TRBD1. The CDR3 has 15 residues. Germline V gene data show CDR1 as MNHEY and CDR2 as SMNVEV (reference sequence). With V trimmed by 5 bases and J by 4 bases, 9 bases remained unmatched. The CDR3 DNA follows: TGTGCCAGCAGTCCGCGACAGGGGTCGGGCTATGGCTACACCTTC. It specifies CASSPRQGSGYGYTF.

The CDR3 DNA reads TGTGCCAGCAGCGTAGGGGGACACACTGGCTACACCTTC. Translated: CASSVGGHTGYTF. V and J are TRBV9 and TRBJ1-2, with a weak D call TRBD1 (6 bases). The V end lost 0 bases, the J end lost 7 bases, and 10 bases lay between the germline ends. CDR3 size: 13 residues. Looked up from germline, CDR1 is SGDLS and CDR2 is YYNGEE.

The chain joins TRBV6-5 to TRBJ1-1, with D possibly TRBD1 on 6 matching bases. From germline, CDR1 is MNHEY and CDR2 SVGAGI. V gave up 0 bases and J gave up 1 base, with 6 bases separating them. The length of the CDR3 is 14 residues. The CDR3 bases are TGTGCCAGCAGTTACTCGACAGGGAACACTGAAGCTTTCTTT. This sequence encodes CASSYSTGNTEAFF.

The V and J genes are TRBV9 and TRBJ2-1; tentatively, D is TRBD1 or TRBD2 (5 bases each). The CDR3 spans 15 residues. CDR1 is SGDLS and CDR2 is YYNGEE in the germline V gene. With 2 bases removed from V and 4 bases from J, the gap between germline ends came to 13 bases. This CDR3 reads CASSVRDPSYNEQFF. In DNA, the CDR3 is TGTGCCAGCAGCGTCCGGGACCCTTCTTACAATGAGCAGTTCTTC.

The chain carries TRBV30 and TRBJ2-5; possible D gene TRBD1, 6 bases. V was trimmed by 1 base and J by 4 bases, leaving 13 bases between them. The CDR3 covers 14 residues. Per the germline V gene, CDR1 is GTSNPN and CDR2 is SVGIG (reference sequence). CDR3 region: CAWSGGHSGETQYF. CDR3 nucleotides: TGTGCCTGGAGTGGGGGGCATTCAGGAGAGACCCAGTACTTC. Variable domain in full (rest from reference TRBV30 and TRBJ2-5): SQTIHQWPATLVQPVGSPLSLECTVEGTSNPNLYWYRQAAGRGLQLLFYSVGIGQISSEVPQNLSASRPQDRQFILSSKKLLLSDSGFYLCAWSGGHSGETQYFGPGTRLLVL.

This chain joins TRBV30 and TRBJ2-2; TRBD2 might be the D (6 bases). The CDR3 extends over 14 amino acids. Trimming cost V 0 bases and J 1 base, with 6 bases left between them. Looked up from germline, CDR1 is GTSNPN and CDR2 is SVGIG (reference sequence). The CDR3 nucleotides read TGTGCCTGGAGTGTGACTAGGAACACCGGGGAGCTGTTTTTT. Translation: CAWSVTRNTGELFF.

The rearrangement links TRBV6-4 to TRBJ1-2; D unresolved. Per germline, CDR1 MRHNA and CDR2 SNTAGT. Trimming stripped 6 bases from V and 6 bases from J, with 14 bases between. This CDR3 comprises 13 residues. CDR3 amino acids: CASSQSGGDGYTF. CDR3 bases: TGTGCCAGCAGCCAATCCGGCGGGGATGGCTACACCTTC.

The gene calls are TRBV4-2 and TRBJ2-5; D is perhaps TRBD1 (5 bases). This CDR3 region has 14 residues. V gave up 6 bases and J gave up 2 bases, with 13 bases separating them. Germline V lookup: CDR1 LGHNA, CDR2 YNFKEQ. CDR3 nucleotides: TGTGCCAGCAGTTCACTCGACAGACAAGAGACCCAGTACTTC. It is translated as CASSSLDRQETQYF.

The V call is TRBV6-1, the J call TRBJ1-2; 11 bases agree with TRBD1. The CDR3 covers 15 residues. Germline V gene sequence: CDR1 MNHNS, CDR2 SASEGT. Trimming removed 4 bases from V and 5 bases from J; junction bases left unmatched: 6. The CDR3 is CASSVRDRGSYGYTF. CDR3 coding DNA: TGTGCCAGCAGTGTCCGGGACAGGGGGTCGTATGGCTACACCTTC.

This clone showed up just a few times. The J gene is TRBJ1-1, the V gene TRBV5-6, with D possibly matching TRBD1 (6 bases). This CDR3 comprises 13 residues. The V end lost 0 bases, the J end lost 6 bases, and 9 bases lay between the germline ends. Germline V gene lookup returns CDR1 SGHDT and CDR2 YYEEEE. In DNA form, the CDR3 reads TGTGCCAGCAGCTTGGCGGACAGCGCTGAAGCTTTCTTT. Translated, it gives CASSLADSAEAFF. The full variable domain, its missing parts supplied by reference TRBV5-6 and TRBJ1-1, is DAGVTQSPTHLIKTRGQQVTLRCSPKSGHDTVSWYQQALGQGPQFIFQYYEEEERQRGNFPDRFSGHQFPNYSSELNVNALLLGDSALYLCASSLADSAEAFFGQGTRLTVV.

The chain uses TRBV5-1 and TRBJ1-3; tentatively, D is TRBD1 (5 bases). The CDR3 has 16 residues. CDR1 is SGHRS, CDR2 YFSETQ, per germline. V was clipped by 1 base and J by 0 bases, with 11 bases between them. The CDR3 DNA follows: TGCGCCAGCAGCTTGTCGCCGGGGGGCTCTGGAAACACCATATATTTT. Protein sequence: CASSLSPGGSGNTIYF.

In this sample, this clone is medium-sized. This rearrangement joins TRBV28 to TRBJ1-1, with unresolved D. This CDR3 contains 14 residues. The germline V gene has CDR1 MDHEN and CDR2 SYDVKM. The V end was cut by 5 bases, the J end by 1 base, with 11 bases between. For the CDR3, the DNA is TGTGCCAGCAGTCCCCGGTGGGCGAACACTGAAGCTTTCTTT. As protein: CASSPRWANTEAFF. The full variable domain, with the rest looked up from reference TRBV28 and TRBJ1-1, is DVKVTQSSRYLVKRTGEKVFLECVQDMDHENMFWYRQDPGLGLRLIYFSYDVKMKEKGDIPEGYSVSREKKERFSLILESASTNQTSMYLCASSPRWANTEAFFGQGTRLTVV.

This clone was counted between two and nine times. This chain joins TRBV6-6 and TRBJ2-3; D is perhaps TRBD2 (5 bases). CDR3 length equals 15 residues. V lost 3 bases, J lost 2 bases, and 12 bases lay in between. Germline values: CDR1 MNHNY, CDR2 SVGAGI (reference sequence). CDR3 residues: CASSYDPTITDTQYF. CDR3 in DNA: TGTGCCAGCAGTTATGACCCGACTATCACAGATACGCAGTATTTT.

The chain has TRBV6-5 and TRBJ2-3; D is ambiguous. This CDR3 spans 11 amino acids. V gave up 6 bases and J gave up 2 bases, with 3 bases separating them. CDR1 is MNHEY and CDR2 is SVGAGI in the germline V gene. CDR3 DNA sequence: TGTGCCAGCAGGTTCACAGATACGCAGTATTTT. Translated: CASRFTDTQYF.

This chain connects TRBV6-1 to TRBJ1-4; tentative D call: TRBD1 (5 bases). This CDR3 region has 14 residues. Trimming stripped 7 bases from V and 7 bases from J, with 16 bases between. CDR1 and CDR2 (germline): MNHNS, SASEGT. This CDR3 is CASNEWRGGEKLFF. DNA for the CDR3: TGTGCCAGCAACGAGTGGAGGGGTGGTGAAAAACTGTTTTTT.

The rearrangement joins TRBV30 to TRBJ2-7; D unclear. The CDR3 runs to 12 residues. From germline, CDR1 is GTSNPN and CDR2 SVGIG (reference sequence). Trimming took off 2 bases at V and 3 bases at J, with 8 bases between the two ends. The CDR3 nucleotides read TGTGCCTGGAGTCTCAACCTCTACGAGCAGTACTTC. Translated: CAWSLNLYEQYF.

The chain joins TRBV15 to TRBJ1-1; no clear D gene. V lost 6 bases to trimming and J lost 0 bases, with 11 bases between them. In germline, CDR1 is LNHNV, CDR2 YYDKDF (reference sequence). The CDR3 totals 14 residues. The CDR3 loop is CATSQGPMNTEAFF. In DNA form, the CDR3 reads TGTGCCACCAGTCAAGGTCCGATGAACACTGAAGCTTTCTTT.

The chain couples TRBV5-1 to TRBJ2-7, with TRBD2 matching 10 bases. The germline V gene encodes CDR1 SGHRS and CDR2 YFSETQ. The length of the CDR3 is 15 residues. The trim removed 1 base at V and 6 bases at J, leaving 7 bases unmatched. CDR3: CASSLTSGVRGEQYF. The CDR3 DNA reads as TGCGCCAGCAGCTTGACTAGCGGGGTTCGGGGCGAGCAGTACTTC.

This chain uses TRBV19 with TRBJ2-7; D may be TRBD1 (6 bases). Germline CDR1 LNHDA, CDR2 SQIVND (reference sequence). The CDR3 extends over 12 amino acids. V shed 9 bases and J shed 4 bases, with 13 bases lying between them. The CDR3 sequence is CASRDKGYEQYF. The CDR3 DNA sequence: TGTGCCAGCCGGGACAAGGGATACGAGCAGTACTTC.

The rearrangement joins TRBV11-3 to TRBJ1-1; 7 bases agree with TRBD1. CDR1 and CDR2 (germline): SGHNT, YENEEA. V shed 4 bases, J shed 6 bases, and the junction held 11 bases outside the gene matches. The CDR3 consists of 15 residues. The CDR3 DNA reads TGTGCCAGCAGCTCCCGATATACAGGGGAGGCTGAAGCTTTCTTT. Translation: CASSSRYTGEAEAFF.